The 27 T cell receptor beta chains below all came from one sample that was sequenced in a study of blood T cell repertoires in COVID-19. The assay was immunoSEQ multiplex PCR, and TCRdb's table has in-frame clones only and misses some. The repertoire holds about 70,000 clones, with around 88% as singletons. The sample was peripheral blood. The source is a human donor in a cohort sampled during active COVID-19.

The chain has TRBV20-1 and TRBJ1-5, with D possibly being TRBD1 (6 bases). Germline assignment: CDR1 DFQATT and CDR2 SNEGSKA (reference sequence). The CDR3 has 15 residues. V lost 3 bases, J lost 6 bases, and 18 bases lay in between. The CDR3 nucleotides read TGCAGTGCTAGTTACCCCAACAGGGTGGGTCAGCCCCAGCATTTT. Amino acid sequence: CSASYPNRVGQPQHF.

This clone occurred once. The gene calls are TRBV6-1 and TRBJ2-3, with 10 bases identical to TRBD2. CDR1 and CDR2 (germline): MNHNS, SASEGT. The CDR3 sequence is 16 residues long. V shed 2 bases and J 2 bases; nucleotides not matched to a gene: 4. CDR3 region: CASSEHSGGATDTQYF. DNA of the CDR3: TGTGCCAGCAGTGAACACAGCGGGGGGGCCACAGATACGCAGTATTTT.

The rearrangement uses TRBV6-6 and TRBJ2-1; the match to TRBD2 covers 11 bases. Germline V CDR1 and CDR2: MNHNY, SVGAGI (reference sequence). The CDR3 is made up of 15 amino acids. J gave up 3 bases and V 6 bases, and 4 bases lay outside the gene matches. The CDR3 is CASRIGLAGYNEQFF. In DNA, the CDR3 is TGTGCCAGCAGGATCGGACTAGCGGGCTACAATGAGCAGTTCTTC.

The chain couples TRBV30 to TRBJ2-7; D is unresolved. CDR1 and CDR2 (germline): GTSNPN, SVGIG (reference sequence). There are 14 residues in the CDR3. Trimming took 3 bases from V and 4 from J, leaving 16 bases between them. CDR3 loop: CAWSKLLQQYEQYF. The CDR3 DNA follows: TGTGCCTGGAGCAAACTCTTACAGCAGTACGAGCAGTACTTC.

This chain joins TRBV6-1 and TRBJ2-7, with 9 bases lining up with TRBD1. The junction had 19 bases not matched to a gene; V was cut back by 4 bases and J by 3 bases. The CDR3 runs to 19 residues. Germline CDR1 MNHNS, CDR2 SASEGT. CDR3 in amino acids: CASSARTGGGFGYDYEQYF. CDR3 nucleotides: TGTGCCAGCAGTGCCCGCACAGGGGGCGGCTTCGGATATGACTACGAGCAGTACTTC.

The gene calls are TRBV15 and TRBJ1-2, with D perhaps matching TRBD1 (5 bases). CDR1 LNHNV and CDR2 YYDKDF come from the germline V gene (reference sequence). This CDR3 contains 16 residues. With 0 bases removed from V and 4 bases from J, the gap between germline ends came to 15 bases. DNA for the CDR3: TGTGCCACCAGCAGAGAATTTGGTAGGGGCGTCTATGGCTACACCTTC. Residues: CATSREFGRGVYGYTF. Based on the CDR3 plus reference TRBV15 and TRBJ1-2, the full variable domain is DAMVIQNPRYQVTQFGKPVTLSCSQTLNHNVMYWYQQKSSQAPKLLFHYYDKDFNNEADTPDNFQSRRPNTSFCFLDIRSPGLGDTAMYLCATSREFGRGVYGYTFGSGTRLTVV.

The chain joins TRBV27 to TRBJ2-6, with 8 bases aligning to TRBD1. CDR1 is MNHEY, CDR2 SMNVEV, per germline (reference sequence). The CDR3 spans 16 residues. J lost 0 bases, V lost 3 bases, and 1 base had no gene match. The CDR3 sequence: CASSFQGASGANVLTF. The CDR3 DNA is TGTGCCAGCAGTTTCCAGGGGGCCTCTGGGGCCAACGTCCTGACTTTC.

This sequence joins TRBV2 and TRBJ2-7, with TRBD1 as a possible D gene (6 bases). V was cut by 6 bases and J by 0 bases, with 6 bases left in between. Germline V gene lookup returns CDR1 SNHLY and CDR2 FYNNEI. This CDR3 is 12 amino acids long. Here the CDR3 DNA reads TGTGCCAGCAGACAGGGCTCCTACGAGCAGTACTTC. It specifies CASRQGSYEQYF.

This chain connects TRBV24-1 to TRBJ2-1; 12 bases are a match to TRBD2. The germline CDR1 and CDR2 sequences are KGHDR and SFDVKD. The CDR3 runs to 18 residues. V was pared by 5 bases and J by 0 bases, with 7 bases of the junction left unmatched. The CDR3 DNA follows: TGTGCCACCAGTGGGCGCAGACTAGCGGGGGCCTCCTACAATGAGCAGTTCTTC. Translated, it gives CATSGRRLAGASYNEQFF.

CDR3 amino acids: CASSYAGYAGELFF. Here the CDR3 DNA reads TGTGCCAGCAGTTACGCAGGGTACGCCGGGGAGCTGTTTTTT. The rearrangement uses TRBV6-5 and TRBJ2-2, with D possibly TRBD1 on 5 matching bases. Germline V gene data show CDR1 as MNHEY and CDR2 as SVGAGI. CDR3 length equals 14 residues. V was pared by 2 bases and J by 6 bases, with 10 bases between.

V usage is TRBV18 and J usage is TRBJ1-6; perhaps TRBD1 as D (6 bases). The CDR3 sequence is 13 residues long. Germline CDR1 is KGHSH and CDR2 is LQKENI. V was cut by 5 bases and J by 6 bases, with 8 bases left in between. CDR3 in DNA: TGTGCCAGCTCAGCGGACAGTAATTCACCCCTCCACTTT. Amino acid sequence: CASSADSNSPLHF.

This sequence joins TRBV9 and TRBJ2-5; possible D gene TRBD1, 5 bases. The V gene's germline CDR1 is SGDLS and CDR2 YYNGEE. CDR3 length: 14 residues. Trimming removed 3 bases from V and 1 base from J, with 10 bases in between. CDR3 bases: TGTGCCAGCAGCGCCCGGACAATCCAAGAGACCCAGTACTTC. Translating gives CASSARTIQETQYF.

The rearrangement uses TRBV7-2 and TRBJ1-1, with 7 positions matching TRBD1. V was clipped by 9 bases and J by 0 bases; unmatched bases: 4. The germline gives CDR1 SGHTA, CDR2 FQGNSA. The CDR3 has 13 residues. The CDR3 loop reads CASRTGVNTEAFF. CDR3 coding DNA: TGTGCCAGTCGTACAGGGGTGAACACTGAAGCTTTCTTT.

The chain links TRBV6-2 or TRBV6-3 to TRBJ2-3; D remains unclear. Trimming took 0 bases from V and 2 from J, leaving 18 bases between them. Germline V gene sequence: CDR1 MNHEY, CDR2 SVGEGT. CDR3 length equals 18 residues. Here the CDR3 DNA reads TGTGCCAGCAGTTACTCCCTTTCGGTCACCAAACCCACAGATACGCAGTATTTT. Amino acid sequence: CASSYSLSVTKPTDTQYF.

The chain has TRBV7-9 and TRBJ2-1; a weak D match, TRBD2 (6 bases). The germline gives CDR1 SEHNR, CDR2 FQNEAQ (reference sequence). This CDR3 is 13 amino acids long. The V end lost 1 base, the J end lost 10 bases, and 11 bases lay between the germline ends. CDR3 in amino acids: CASSLGRLAEQFF. Written as DNA, the CDR3 is TGTGCCAGCAGCTTAGGTCGCCTAGCGGAGCAGTTCTTC.

The chain combines TRBV7-9 with TRBJ1-2; D is unresolved. Trimming removed 4 bases from V and 1 base from J, with 19 bases in between. This CDR3 region has 17 residues. Germline V CDR1 and CDR2: SEHNR, FQNEAQ (reference sequence). The CDR3 loop is CASSSSSGGSFNYGYTF. The DNA for the CDR3 is TGTGCCAGCAGCTCCAGCAGCGGCGGGTCATTTAACTATGGCTACACCTTC.

The V call is TRBV3-1 (or the pseudogene TRBV3-2), the J call TRBJ2-5, with D tentatively TRBD2 (6 bases). Looked up from germline, CDR1 is LGHDT and CDR2 is YNNKEL (reference sequence). The V end was cut by 0 bases, the J end by 2 bases, with 13 bases between. The CDR3 length is 16 residues. CDR3 in amino acids: CASSQEAPGRQETQYF. The CDR3 region has the DNA TGTGCCAGCAGCCAAGAAGCCCCAGGGAGGCAAGAGACCCAGTACTTC.

The genes are TRBV27 and TRBJ2-7, with D hard to call. The CDR3 spans 15 residues. CDR1 is MNHEY and CDR2 is SMNVEV in the germline V gene (reference sequence). V was pared by 2 bases and J by 0 bases, with 11 bases between. The CDR3 coding sequence is TGTGCCAGCAGTTTACTTAACTCGCACTCCTACGAGCAGTACTTC. Encoded protein: CASSLLNSHSYEQYF.

The chain recombines TRBV2 with TRBJ1-2; weak D call: TRBD1 (6 bases). Trimming stripped 6 bases from V and 10 bases from J, with 18 bases between. Germline V gene data show CDR1 as SNHLY and CDR2 as FYNNEI. The CDR3 extends over 13 amino acids. The CDR3 region is CASRETGQLFYTF. CDR3 in DNA: TGTGCCAGCAGAGAAACAGGGCAACTCTTCTACACCTTC.

This sequence joins TRBV7-2 and TRBJ2-7; 9 bases are shared with TRBD1. Germline CDR1 reads SGHTA; CDR2 reads FQGNSA. The CDR3 loop spans 16 amino acids. Germline trimming cut 2 bases from V and 2 bases from J; bases unmatched to any gene: 7. CDR3 region: CASSLRFGTGTYEQYF. As DNA, the CDR3 is TGTGCCAGCAGCTTAAGATTTGGGACAGGGACCTACGAGCAGTACTTC.

This sequence joins TRBV9 and TRBJ1-2, with D unclear. This CDR3 is built from 13 residues. Germline V CDR1 and CDR2: SGDLS, YYNGEE. The V gene lost 0 bases and the J gene lost 6 bases, with 9 bases spanning the gap. CDR3 region: CASSVGRFDGYTF. The CDR3 DNA sequence: TGTGCCAGCAGCGTAGGCAGGTTTGATGGCTACACCTTC.

The chain recombines TRBV7-9 with TRBJ2-5; TRBD2 aligns across 7 bases. Germline CDR1 is SEHNR and CDR2 is FQNEAQ (reference sequence). This CDR3 is built from 15 residues. V lost 0 bases to trimming and J lost 2 bases; unmatched junction nucleotides: 3. The CDR3 DNA sequence: TGTGCCAGCAGCTTAGCGACGGGGGGACAAGAGACCCAGTACTTC. Translation gives CASSLATGGQETQYF.

This chain joins TRBV19 and TRBJ1-2, with D hard to call. The CDR3 is 14 amino acids. CDR1 LNHDA and CDR2 SQIVND come from the germline V gene (reference sequence). Deletions cut 2 bases from V and 0 bases from J, with 7 bases between. The CDR3: CASSIRRTNYGYTF. The CDR3 DNA is TGTGCCAGTAGTATAAGGAGGACTAACTATGGCTACACCTTC.

This chain links TRBV1 with TRBJ2-2; TRBD1, as called in the table, went unchecked against the DNA. TRBV1 is a documented pseudogene. This CDR3 is built from 15 residues. CDR3 bases: TGCACCAGCAGCCCGGGACAGGGGAACACCGGGGAGCTGTTTTTT. As protein: CTSSPGQGNTGELFF.

A single count supports this clone. The rearrangement links TRBV11-2 to TRBJ2-7; 7 positions match TRBD2. This CDR3 is built from 14 residues. V lost 5 bases to trimming and J lost 3 bases; unmatched junction nucleotides: 7. In germline, CDR1 is SGHAT, CDR2 FQNNGV. CDR3 loop: CASSTSSGLYEQYF. For the CDR3, the DNA is TGTGCCAGCAGCACATCTAGCGGCCTCTACGAGCAGTACTTC.

This clone occurred once. For the CDR3, the DNA is TGTGCCATCAGGGGGACAGCCACCTACAATGAGCAGTTCTTC. Its translation: CAIRGTATYNEQFF. The chain uses TRBV10-3 and TRBJ2-1; 7 nucleotides line up with TRBD1. Unmatched junction bases numbered 4, after V lost 6 bases and J lost 2 bases. This CDR3 has 14 amino acids. The V gene's germline CDR1 is ENHRY and CDR2 SYGVKD.

V and J are TRBV7-2 and TRBJ1-6, with D unclear. The length of the CDR3 is 15 residues. Trimming took off 6 bases at V and 10 bases at J, with 19 bases between the two ends. Germline V gives CDR1 SGHTA, CDR2 FQGNSA. CDR3 DNA sequence: TGTGCCAGCAGGGCGACGGGCGGGTTTAGCTCACCCCTCCACTTT. Translated: CASRATGGFSSPLHF.